The 18 T cell receptor beta chains in this list originate from one sample, sequenced in a study of TIL therapy for anti-PD-1-resistant metastatic lung cancer. As for time point: pre-treatment sample, taken before nivolumab and TIL therapy. The tumor samples were excised metastases, mostly pleural nodules or supraclavicular lymph nodes. The immunoSEQ assay was v3. The data were produced by immunoSEQ multiplex PCR, yet TCRdb's version contains in-frame clones alone and is incomplete. Here the sample spans about 13,000 clones, about 70% being singletons. The specimen was tumor tissue, collected at baseline. These receptors were obtained from a woman aged 25-85 years with non-small cell lung cancer.

The V call is TRBV5-4, the J call TRBJ2-7; 8 nucleotides line up with TRBD2. V shed 4 bases, J shed 3 bases, and the junction held 12 bases outside the gene matches. The CDR3 totals 16 residues. Looked up from germline, CDR1 is SGHNT and CDR2 is YYREEE (reference sequence). The DNA of the CDR3 is TGTGCCAGCAGCCTGGGCCGAGTAGCGGGATTCTACGAGCAGTACTTC. It specifies CASSLGRVAGFYEQYF.

The rearrangement links TRBV4-3 to TRBJ2-1, with TRBD2 identical over 11 bases. Germline loops: CDR1 LGHNA, CDR2 YSLEER. The CDR3 is 17 amino acids. Germline trimming cut 0 bases from V and 4 bases from J; bases unmatched to any gene: 5. CDR3 region: CASSQEGTSGPYNEQFF. CDR3 in DNA: TGCGCCAGCAGCCAAGAGGGGACTAGCGGTCCGTACAATGAGCAGTTCTTC.

This chain uses TRBV6-1 with TRBJ2-7; D is unresolved. Germline CDR1 is MNHNS and CDR2 is SASEGT. Trimming shortened V by 3 bases and J by 2 bases, and 8 bases separated the two germline ends. This CDR3 spans 13 amino acids. CDR3 coding DNA: TGTGCCAGCAGTGAGTGGACCGCCTACGAGCAGTACTTC. Translating it yields CASSEWTAYEQYF.

This clone was observed a few times. The V call is TRBV7-9, the J call TRBJ2-6; D remains unclear. V lost 5 bases, J lost 3 bases, and 17 bases lay in between. The CDR3 runs 17 residues. Germline V CDR1 and CDR2: SEHNR, FQNEAQ (reference sequence). This chain's CDR3 is CASSPTSTFLGANVLTF. The CDR3 nucleotides read TGTGCCAGCAGCCCAACCAGTACCTTCCTTGGGGCCAACGTCCTGACTTTC.

The CDR3 region is CASSLHGTGRSQPQHF. The CDR3 nucleotides read TGTGCCAGCAGCTTGCATGGGACAGGGAGGTCTCAGCCCCAGCATTTT. The chain combines TRBV5-5 with TRBJ1-5; TRBD1 aligns across 9 bases. Losses at the gene ends were 1 base for V and 6 bases for J; bases not matched to a gene: 8. This CDR3 contains 16 residues. The germline CDR1 and CDR2 sequences are SGHKS and YYEKEE (reference sequence).

This clone is medium-sized in the sample. The chain carries TRBV9 and TRBJ2-1, with D possibly being TRBD2 (5 bases). The CDR3 sequence is 15 residues long. CDR1 is SGDLS, CDR2 YYNGEE, per germline. The V and J ends lost 0 bases and 9 bases respectively, with 16 bases between them. CDR3 nucleotides: TGTGCCAGCAGCGTAGGGGCTAGCCGAGCCGGTGAGCAGTTCTTC. As protein: CASSVGASRAGEQFF.

The chain links TRBV10-2 to TRBJ1-2, with a weak D call TRBD1 (5 bases). Germline CDR1 WSHSY, CDR2 SAAADI. The CDR3 has 14 residues. Trimming removed 7 bases at V and 3 bases at J, with 15 bases between. The CDR3 nucleotides read TGCGCCAGCAATGGGGCAGGGTTGTACTATGGCTACACCTTC. Protein: CASNGAGLYYGYTF.

The rearrangement links TRBV7-9 to TRBJ1-1; 11 bases match TRBD1. V trimming: 5 bases; J trimming: 11 bases; junction bases outside the gene matches: 13. The CDR3 spans 15 residues. Germline loops: CDR1 SEHNR, CDR2 FQNEAQ (reference sequence). The CDR3 bases are TGTGCCAGCAGCCTGGGGGGCTGGGGACAGGGGGACGCTTTCTTT. It yields the protein CASSLGGWGQGDAFF. Drawing the rest from reference TRBV7-9 and TRBJ1-1, the complete variable domain is DTGVSQNPRHKITKRGQNVTFRCDPISEHNRLYWYRQTLGQGPEFLTYFQNEAQLEKSRLLSDRFSAERPKGSFSTLEIQRTEQGDSAMYLCASSLGGWGQGDAFFGQGTRLTVV.

This chain connects TRBV6-1 to TRBJ1-2, with 7 positions matching TRBD1. This CDR3 is 13 amino acids long. Germline V lookup: CDR1 MNHNS, CDR2 SASEGT. The trim removed 7 bases at V and 4 bases at J, leaving 6 bases unmatched. In nucleotides, the CDR3 is TGTGCCAGCACCAGGGACAGAAGCTATGGCTACACCTTC. This gives the protein CASTRDRSYGYTF.

The chain joins TRBV6-5 to TRBJ1-6; maybe TRBD1 (6 bases). CDR1 and CDR2 from the germline V gene are MNHEY and SVGAGI. The CDR3 length is 15 residues. V lost 6 bases, J lost 7 bases, and 16 bases lay in between. The CDR3 coding sequence is TGTGCCAGCAGCCCTCGGGGGCCGGGGAATTCACCCCTCCACTTT. The encoded protein is CASSPRGPGNSPLHF.

The chain links TRBV7-2 to TRBJ1-6, with a possible D match to TRBD1 (5 bases). This CDR3 contains 14 residues. The ends were cut back, 4 bases at V and 9 bases at J, with 13 bases in the middle. The germline V gene has CDR1 SGHTA and CDR2 FQGNSA. CDR3 sequence (DNA): TGTGCCAGCAGCTGGAGGGGAGATGGTTCACCCCTCCACTTT. Translating it yields CASSWRGDGSPLHF.

The chain uses TRBV6-6 and TRBJ2-1, with D uncertain. The CDR3 runs to 13 residues. V was trimmed by 6 bases and J by 4 bases, leaving 10 bases between them. The germline V gene has CDR1 MNHNY and CDR2 SVGAGI (reference sequence). DNA for the CDR3: TGTGCCAGCAGGCTACGTCCGTACAATGAGCAGTTCTTC. This gives the protein CASRLRPYNEQFF.

V and J are TRBV28 and TRBJ1-2; no firm D call. The CDR3 has 11 residues. Trimming left V 6 bases short and J 8 bases short, with 10 bases between. Germline V lookup: CDR1 MDHEN, CDR2 SYDVKM. The CDR3 reads CASSLTRGYTF. DNA of the CDR3: TGTGCCAGCAGCCTGACTAGGGGCTACACCTTC.

This clone was observed a few times. The J gene is TRBJ2-2, the V gene TRBV19; possibly TRBD2 for D (5 bases). This CDR3 is 13 amino acids long. Trimming pared 5 bases from V and 3 bases from J, leaving 7 bases between. CDR1 is LNHDA and CDR2 is SQIVND in the germline V gene (reference sequence). This CDR3 reads CASSPDYTGELFF. The CDR3 DNA sequence: TGTGCCAGTAGTCCGGACTACACCGGGGAGCTGTTTTTT. The variable domain in full, completed from reference TRBV19 and TRBJ2-2, reads DGGITQSPKYLFRKEGQNVTLSCEQNLNHDAMYWYRQDPGQGLRLIYYSQIVNDFQKGDIAEGYSVSREKKESFPLTVTSAQKNPTAFYLCASSPDYTGELFFGEGSRLTVL.

The chain combines TRBV28 with TRBJ1-5; D perhaps matches TRBD1 (5 bases). Germline V lookup: CDR1 MDHEN, CDR2 SYDVKM. This CDR3 comprises 15 residues. Trimming removed 2 bases at V and 0 bases at J, with 8 bases between. CDR3 in amino acids: CASSLRGGSNQPQHF. The CDR3, as DNA: TGTGCCAGCAGTTTAAGGGGAGGTAGCAATCAGCCCCAGCATTTT.

Points on this clone: A junction end diverges from the germline sequence, so it may reflect a read error. The chain combines TRBV14 with TRBJ2-7, with unresolved D. The length of the CDR3 is 12 residues. In germline, CDR1 is SGHDN, CDR2 FVKESK. The CDR3, as DNA: TGTTCCAGCCAAAAAGGGATAGAAGGGCAGTACTTC. This encodes CSSQKGIEGQYF.

V usage is TRBV2 and J usage is TRBJ2-5; the D gene could be TRBD1 or TRBD2 (6 bases each). Trimming removed 6 bases from V and 5 bases from J, with 16 bases in between. Germline V CDR1 and CDR2: SNHLY, FYNNEI. The CDR3 runs to 14 residues. The CDR3 DNA sequence: TGTGCCAGCAGCCCCACGGGGGCCCGTGAGACCCAGTACTTC. Translation gives CASSPTGARETQYF.

The chain combines TRBV10-2 with TRBJ2-7, with TRBD2 identical over 9 bases. V lost 8 bases and J lost 2; bases outside the gene matches: 7. Germline V gene sequence: CDR1 WSHSY, CDR2 SAAADI. This CDR3 contains 14 residues. This CDR3 reads CASLTSGHPYEQYF. The CDR3, as DNA: TGCGCCAGCTTAACTAGCGGGCACCCCTACGAGCAGTACTTC.